This entry lists 28 T cell receptor beta chains sequenced from one sample in a study of T cells in Graves' hyperthyroidism and ophthalmopathy. RNA transcripts served as the template for amplifying TCR beta CDR3 regions. TCR CDR3 regions were first amplified by RT-PCR with HTBI primers. Each CDR3 protein gets one entry after TCRdb re-called the multiplex PCR reads with MiXCR. This sample carries hundreds of thousands of distinct CDR3 sequences, around 13% of them seen once, and the ten largest clones take around 9.6%. Source material: blood. The receptors were sampled from a woman under 30 with Graves' hyperthyroidism.

This clonotype was observed a few times. The chain employs TRBV7-6 and TRBJ2-1; TRBD1 agrees at 9 bases. This CDR3 contains 20 residues. Germline-derived CDR1 and CDR2 are SGHVS and FNYEAQ. The junction had 17 bases not matched to a gene; V was cut back by 3 bases and J by 2 bases. CDR3 residues: CASSFNRGLGKRDTYNEQFF. The CDR3, as DNA: TGTGCCAGCAGCTTCAACAGGGGGCTGGGAAAGCGGGACACCTACAATGAGCAGTTCTTC.

A few counts support this clonotype. J is TRBJ2-1 and V is TRBV10-2; 10 positions match TRBD2. Germline CDR1 WSHSY, CDR2 SAAADI. The CDR3 has 16 residues. V gave up 2 bases and J gave up 7 bases; unmatched junction bases: 8. The CDR3: CASSEVSSGSGNEQFF. DNA of the CDR3: TGCGCCAGCAGTGAGGTGTCTAGCGGGAGTGGGAATGAGCAGTTCTTC.

This clonotype was recorded many times. This rearrangement joins TRBV11-3 to TRBJ2-3, with TRBD2 as a possible D gene (6 bases). The CDR3 has 15 amino acids. Germline CDR1 reads SGHNT; CDR2 reads YENEEA. V gave up 3 bases and J gave up 0 bases, with 10 bases separating them. The CDR3 protein is CASSFVGSSTDTQYF. In DNA form, the CDR3 reads TGTGCCAGCAGCTTTGTCGGGAGCAGCACAGATACGCAGTATTTT.

Points on this clonotype: A much larger clone sits a single nucleotide away, making a read error possible. The rearrangement joins TRBV3-1 to TRBJ2-1; D gene uncertain. The closer fit of TRBJ2-7 to the DNA end suggests the J call may be wrong. The CDR3 has 14 amino acids. CDR1 and CDR2 from the germline V gene are LGHDT and YNNKEL (reference sequence). The CDR3 sequence is CARVRYCSYNEQYF. The CDR3 nucleotides read TGTGCCAGGGTTCGATACTGCTCCTACAATGAGCAGTACTTC.

At least ten counts were recorded for this clonotype. This chain links TRBV7-9 with TRBJ2-3; TRBD1 aligns across 7 bases. CDR1 is SEHNR, CDR2 FQNEAQ, per germline (reference sequence). After removal of 1 base from V and 1 base from J, the junction contained 5 bases not matched to a gene. The CDR3 sequence is 16 residues long. The CDR3 reads CASSLGQGPGTDTQYF. The CDR3 bases are TGTGCCAGCAGCTTAGGACAGGGACCGGGCACAGATACGCAGTATTTT.

The chain uses TRBV19 and TRBJ2-1; 7 bases are a match to TRBD2. The junction had 3 bases not matched to a gene; V was cut back by 1 base and J by 3 bases. The CDR3 length is 15 residues. The germline V gene encodes CDR1 LNHDA and CDR2 SQIVND (reference sequence). The CDR3 bases are TGTGCCAGTAGTATAGGAGGACTAGGCTACAATGAGCAGTTCTTC. Its protein product is CASSIGGLGYNEQFF.

This clonotype was recorded at least ten times. The J gene is TRBJ2-3, the V gene TRBV28, with 9 bases fitting TRBD1. CDR1 MDHEN and CDR2 SYDVKM come from the germline V gene. The CDR3 covers 15 residues. V gave up 3 bases and J gave up 4 bases; unmatched junction bases: 5. CDR3 nucleotides: TGTGCCAGCAGTTTGGGGACAGGGATGGCAGATACGCAGTATTTT. The encoded protein is CASSLGTGMADTQYF.

This clonotype was seen at least ten times. The V call is TRBV28, the J call TRBJ2-1; the D gene could be TRBD1 or TRBD2 (7 bases each). The CDR3 has 19 residues. Germline V gene sequence: CDR1 MDHEN, CDR2 SYDVKM. V was cut by 7 bases and J by 4 bases, with 29 bases left in between. This CDR3 reads CASTSGGGGSLSRYNEQFF. The DNA for the CDR3 is TGTGCCAGCACCTCTGGAGGGGGCGGGAGTCTTTCCCGGTACAATGAGCAGTTCTTC. Complete variable domain (other parts from reference TRBV28 and TRBJ2-1): DVKVTQSSRYLVKRTGEKVFLECVQDMDHENMFWYRQDPGLGLRLIYFSYDVKMKEKGDIPEGYSVSREKKERFSLILESASTNQTSMYLCASTSGGGGSLSRYNEQFFGPGTRLTVL.

The chain uses TRBV3-1 and TRBJ1-1, with D perhaps TRBD1 (5 bases). Germline CDR1 LGHDT, CDR2 YNNKEL (reference sequence). The ends were cut back, 1 base at V and 1 base at J, with 7 bases in the middle. The length of the CDR3 is 14 residues. CDR3 nucleotide sequence: TGTGCCAGCAGCCAAGGACAGCAGAACACTGAAGCTTTCTTT. This encodes CASSQGQQNTEAFF.

A few counts support this clonotype. This rearrangement joins TRBV6-1 to TRBJ2-7; D ambiguous. The CDR3 is 11 residues long. The germline CDR1 and CDR2 sequences are MNHNS and SASEGT. Trimming took off 4 bases at V and 5 bases at J, with 6 bases between the two ends. CDR3 loop: CASSAHNEQYF. DNA for the CDR3: TGTGCCAGCAGTGCGCACAACGAGCAGTACTTC.

This clonotype was picked up a small number of times. The chain links TRBV12-3 or TRBV12-4 to TRBJ1-6; 9 bases are shared with TRBD1. The CDR3 runs to 15 residues. Trimming at V came to 6 bases and at J to 7 bases, leaving 7 bases not matched to a gene. CDR3 region: CASSRPGTGNSPLHF. Here the CDR3 DNA reads TGTGCCAGCAGCCGTCCCGGGACAGGGAATTCACCCCTCCACTTT.

In its sample, this clonotype was seen a few times. The J gene is TRBJ2-7, the V gene TRBV7-9; the D gene is possibly TRBD1 (6 bases). Trimming stripped 5 bases from V and 1 base from J, with 21 bases between. The CDR3 extends over 17 amino acids. Germline lookup yields CDR1 SEHNR and CDR2 FQNEAQ (reference sequence). The CDR3 sequence is CASSRKPTGRESYEQYF. The CDR3, as DNA: TGTGCCAGCAGCCGAAAGCCTACAGGGAGAGAGTCCTACGAGCAGTACTTC.

This clonotype was found many times. DNA of the CDR3: TGTGCCAGCATGCGGGGTCAGCCCCAGCATTTT. Translating gives CASMRGQPQHF. The chain recombines TRBV28 with TRBJ1-5; D unclear. CDR3 length: 11 amino acids. CDR1 and CDR2 (germline): MDHEN, SYDVKM. Trimming took 7 bases from V and 6 from J, leaving 7 bases between them.

This clonotype was detected many times. This rearrangement joins TRBV6-2 or TRBV6-3 to TRBJ2-5, with 8 bases matching TRBD1. V gave up 0 bases and J gave up 2 bases; unmatched junction bases: 8. The germline V gene encodes CDR1 MNHEY and CDR2 SVGEGT. The CDR3 spans 17 residues. The CDR3: CASSYSILTGGQETQYF. CDR3 coding DNA: TGTGCCAGCAGTTACTCGATACTAACAGGGGGGCAAGAGACCCAGTACTTC.

This clonotype has ten or more counts. The V call is TRBV5-1, the J call TRBJ2-1, with TRBD1 matching over 9 bases. CDR3 size: 15 residues. With V trimmed by 4 bases and J by 7 bases, 9 bases remained unmatched. The germline V gene encodes CDR1 SGHRS and CDR2 YFSETQ. The CDR3 bases are TGCGCCAGCAGCCTACCGGGACAGGGTGCGAATGAGCAGTTCTTC. It codes for CASSLPGQGANEQFF.

This clonotype occurred many times. The chain couples TRBV5-5 to TRBJ2-2; D unresolved. CDR1 is SGHKS, CDR2 YYEKEE, per germline (reference sequence). Between the trimmed V and J ends, which lost 4 bases and 2 bases, there was a span of 6 bases. The CDR3 runs to 13 residues. CDR3 DNA sequence: TGTGCCAGCAGCCTAAGAAACACCGGGGAGCTGTTTTTT. Its protein is CASSLRNTGELFF. Supplemented by reference TRBV5-5 and TRBJ2-2, the full variable domain reads DAGVTQSPTHLIKTRGQQVTLRCSPISGHKSVSWYQQVLGQGPQFIFQYYEKEERGRGNFPDRFSARQFPNYSSELNVNALLLGDSALYLCASSLRNTGELFFGEGSRLTVL.

This clonotype was observed a few times. The V call is TRBV18, the J call TRBJ2-2, with a tentative D call TRBD1 (5 bases). Germline CDR1 and CDR2: KGHSH and LQKENI. V was cut by 1 base and J by 1 base, with 7 bases left in between. This CDR3 is built from 15 residues. In nucleotides, the CDR3 is TGTGCCAGCTCACCACGGGGCAGGAACACCGGGGAGCTGTTTTTT. This codes for CASSPRGRNTGELFF.

The table lists this clonotype with many counts. The chain recombines TRBV28 with TRBJ1-5; unclear D gene. The CDR3 has 15 amino acids. CDR1 and CDR2 (germline): MDHEN, SYDVKM. Trimming pared 1 base from V and 4 bases from J, leaving 11 bases between. This CDR3 reads CASSLSYRSNQPQHF. CDR3 sequence (DNA): TGTGCCAGCAGTTTATCCTACCGCAGTAATCAGCCCCAGCATTTT.

Ten or more counts support this clonotype. The V gene is TRBV28, the J gene TRBJ2-2; D is uncertain. The CDR3 covers 13 residues. Per germline, CDR1 MDHEN and CDR2 SYDVKM. V lost 3 bases, J lost 1 base, and 3 bases lay in between. CDR3 sequence (DNA): TGTGCCAGCAGTTTCCAGAACACCGGGGAGCTGTTTTTT. The encoded protein is CASSFQNTGELFF.

Ten or more counts support this clonotype. The chain couples TRBV20-1 to TRBJ1-5; no firm D call. The CDR3 is 14 amino acids. Germline V gene lookup returns CDR1 DFQATT and CDR2 SNEGSKA (reference sequence). Deletions cut 3 bases from V and 1 base from J, with 10 bases between. The CDR3 loop is CSARGQMSNQPQHF. The CDR3, as DNA: TGCAGTGCTAGGGGCCAGATGAGCAATCAGCCCCAGCATTTT.

This clonotype was observed at least ten times. V and J are TRBV5-1 and TRBJ1-2; D possibly corresponds to TRBD1 (5 bases). The CDR3 is made up of 13 amino acids. V was trimmed by 5 bases and J by 3 bases, leaving 11 bases between them. Germline values: CDR1 SGHRS, CDR2 YFSETQ. This CDR3 is CASRPGGDYGYTF. The CDR3 DNA reads TGCGCCAGCAGACCCGGGGGGGACTATGGCTACACCTTC.

This clonotype was seen a handful of times. CDR3 DNA: TGCGCCAGCAGTGAGTCGTGGGGAACGGGCACTGAAGCTTTCTTT. It codes for CASSESWGTGTEAFF. The chain joins TRBV10-2 to TRBJ1-1; D remains unclear. In germline, CDR1 is WSHSY, CDR2 SAAADI. V was trimmed by 0 bases and J by 4 bases, leaving 12 bases between them. This CDR3 is 15 amino acids long.

This chain links TRBV19 with TRBJ2-1, with 10 positions matching TRBD2. V lost 6 bases and J lost 2; bases outside the gene matches: 4. Germline assignment: CDR1 LNHDA and CDR2 SQIVND (reference sequence). CDR3 size: 15 residues. CDR3 sequence (DNA): TGTGCCAGTAGACCTAGCGGGAGACCCTACAATGAGCAGTTCTTC. It yields the protein CASRPSGRPYNEQFF.

The chain joins TRBV30 to TRBJ1-5; D perhaps matches TRBD1 (6 bases). The CDR3 length is 12 residues. Trimming stripped 1 base from V and 11 bases from J, with 12 bases between. Per the germline V gene, CDR1 is GTSNPN and CDR2 is SVGIG (reference sequence). The CDR3 DNA reads as TGTGCCTGGAGTGGGGGGGCCCAAGCCCAGCATTTT. This gives the protein CAWSGGAQAQHF.

The chain uses TRBV6-5 and TRBJ1-1; tentatively, D is TRBD1 (5 bases). The germline CDR1 and CDR2 sequences are MNHEY and SVGAGI. V lost 5 bases and J lost 0, with 16 bases in between. This CDR3 has 16 residues. CDR3: CASSHEAGRMNTEAFF. CDR3 nucleotides: TGTGCCAGCAGTCACGAAGCGGGACGGATGAACACTGAAGCTTTCTTT.

This chain uses TRBV27 with TRBJ2-7; 8 bases are shared with TRBD2. V gave up 5 bases and J gave up 6 bases; unmatched junction bases: 12. The CDR3 has 15 residues. CDR1 is MNHEY and CDR2 is SMNVEV in the germline V gene (reference sequence). The CDR3: CASSHLARAGAEQYF. CDR3 bases: TGTGCCAGCAGTCACTTAGCTCGAGCGGGGGCCGAGCAGTACTTC.

This clonotype occurred many times. The chain links TRBV2 to TRBJ2-5; D not certain. The V gene lost 3 bases and the J gene lost 5 bases, with 16 bases spanning the gap. Germline CDR1 is SNHLY and CDR2 is FYNNEI. The CDR3 has 15 amino acids. Here the CDR3 reads CASSENPRPWETQYF. The CDR3 bases are TGTGCCAGCAGTGAGAACCCCCGTCCTTGGGAGACCCAGTACTTC.

Points on this clonotype: Sequence at one end of the junction differs from germline and may be a read error. The chain links TRBV24-1 to TRBJ1-3; D unresolved. Germline V gives CDR1 KGHDR, CDR2 SFDVKD. CDR3 length: 17 residues. CDR3 nucleotides: TGTACCACCAGTCCGGGCCCTTCACAAAACTCTGGAAACACCATATATTTT. It translates to CTTSPGPSQNSGNTIYF.